This T cell receptor (beta chain) was sequenced during a study of T cells in localized non-small cell lung cancer. Overall study results and limits: Tumor showed lower T cell clonality than uninvolved adjacent lung, where it was highest.

Method: immunoSEQ multiplex PCR; TCRdb's copy keeps in-frame clones and lacks some. Of more than 15,000 clones listed, 89% are singletons. The germline V gene has CDR1 SGHTA and CDR2 FQGNSA. This CDR3 is 15 amino acids long. On this clone: Its antigen remains unknown.

The sequence came from a female donor older than 55 with stage III squamous cell lung carcinoma. Source: peripheral blood, taken before any cancer treatment. The V and J genes are TRBV7-2 and TRBJ2-5, with TRBD2 matching over 11 bases. The end of the DNA is better explained by TRBJ2-7, so the J call may be wrong. The CDR3 coding sequence is TGTGCCAGCAGCCCCATAGCGGGAGGGCCCTACGAGCAGTACTTC. Residues: CASSPIAGGPYEQYF.